The TCR beta chain under discussion was sequenced for a study of OX40 agonist ivuxolimab in advanced cancers. The data were produced by immunoSEQ multiplex PCR, yet TCRdb's version contains in-frame clones alone and is incomplete. Of 65,000 to 75,000 clones listed, more than 75% were seen once; the top ten hold less than 1%. The CDR3 runs 18 residues. Germline V lookup: CDR1 LNHDA, CDR2 SQIVND (reference sequence). J was trimmed by 2 bases and V by 3 bases; bases with no gene match: 5. The TCR comes from an adult with an advanced solid tumor such as melanoma, head and neck, liver or kidney cancer. The chain recombines TRBV19 with TRBJ2-4; 15 bases align to TRBD2. The sample in question was CD4+ or CD8+ T cells sorted from blood, obtained in a trial of the OX40 agonist ivuxolimab. As DNA, the CDR3 is TGTGCCAGTAGTATCGGACTAGCGGGAGGGGGGACCAAAAACATTCAGTACTTC. This encodes CASSIGLAGGGTKNIQYF.